This T cell receptor (beta chain) was retrieved from a study of molecular identifiers for immune sequencing clone quantification. Preparation of naive CD8 libraries involved about 18,000 to 1,000,000 sorted cells and 10%, 30% or 50% RNA. When naive CD8 T cells were sorted, they were gated as CD8+CD4-CCR7+CD45RA+. The CDR3 is 16 amino acids. The germline V and J ends were trimmed by 0 bases and 2 bases, with 11 bases remaining between them. Per germline, CDR1 SQVTM and CDR2 ANQGSEA. Listed TCR primers and previously described methods were used for bulk TCR libraries. MiXCR was run by TCRdb on the PCR reads, yielding one entry per CDR3 protein. The sample lists about 54,000 distinct CDR3 sequences; less than 25% were seen once. This clonotype was recorded many times.

What was sequenced was naive CD8+ T cells from blood, with Jurkat cell RNA spiked in. Subset denoted: FACS-sorted CD8+CD4-CCR7+CD45RA+ naive T cells. This TCR was recovered from a human donor in good health. Some libraries in this study had Jurkat cell RNA spiked in. The chain links TRBV29-1 to TRBJ2-6, with a weak D call TRBD1 (6 bases). The CDR3: CSVEDLPGAGANVLTF. Written as DNA, the CDR3 is TGCAGCGTTGAAGATCTTCCAGGGGCTGGGGCCAACGTCCTGACTTTC.